This T cell receptor (beta chain) was recovered during a study of T cell responses to AZD1222 COVID-19 vaccine. About this clone itself: Antigen: not known.

The study pooled second doses at about 4 or about 12 weeks. Findings and limits, study-wide: The span of vaccine-associated CD4 TCRs extended across spike, with dominance at 160-218 and 743-854. It was only five to seven AZD1222 recipients who were seropositive at baseline.

Assay used: immunoSEQ multiplex PCR; TCRdb lists only in-frame clones, some missing. The repertoire holds some 79,000 clones, with roughly 88% as singletons. The CDR3 loop spans 18 amino acids. This chain connects TRBV21-1 to TRBJ1-3; the D call in the table, TRBD1, was not verified against the DNA. TRBV21-1 is noted as a pseudogene. Sequences were derived from peripheral blood, sampled 28 days after the second AZD1222 dose. This TCR derives from an adult who received the AZD1222 COVID-19 vaccine. CDR3 nucleotides: TGTGCCAGCAGCAAAGTACAGGGGGTTCAATCCTCTGGAAACACCATATATTTT. Its translation is CASSKVQGVQSSGNTIYF.